The entry that follows covers one T cell receptor (beta chain) sequence. What it recognizes is unknown. This record belongs to a study of beta chain features in type 1 diabetes. Overall study findings and caveats: Moderate but significant shortening of TCRB CDR3s was recorded in all four CD4+ subsets from Type 1 diabetes patients. VDJ junctions from type 1 diabetes patients carried fewer insertions and larger deletions.

Of the isolated RNA, all was reverse transcribed, and so the sequenced material was expressed TCRB transcripts. TCRdb's table, derived via immunoSEQ multiplex PCR, lists solely in-frame clones and lacks some. Among approximately 46,000 clones listed, approximately 40% were seen once. CDR3 length: 18 amino acids. Germline CDR1 reads SGHTA; CDR2 reads FQGNSA. The V gene end was trimmed by 1 base and the J gene end by 0 bases; junction bases not matched to a gene: 10. The chain recombines TRBV7-2 with TRBJ2-7; 9 bases fit TRBD2. The sequencing input was stem cell memory CD4+ T cells from blood. The sequence was collected from a man aged 30 to 39 with type 1 diabetes. The DNA for the CDR3 is TGTGCCAGCAGCTTAGTGGGTCCCCGACTAGCGGCCTCCTACGAGCAGTACTTC. Translated, it gives CASSLVGPRLAASYEQYF.